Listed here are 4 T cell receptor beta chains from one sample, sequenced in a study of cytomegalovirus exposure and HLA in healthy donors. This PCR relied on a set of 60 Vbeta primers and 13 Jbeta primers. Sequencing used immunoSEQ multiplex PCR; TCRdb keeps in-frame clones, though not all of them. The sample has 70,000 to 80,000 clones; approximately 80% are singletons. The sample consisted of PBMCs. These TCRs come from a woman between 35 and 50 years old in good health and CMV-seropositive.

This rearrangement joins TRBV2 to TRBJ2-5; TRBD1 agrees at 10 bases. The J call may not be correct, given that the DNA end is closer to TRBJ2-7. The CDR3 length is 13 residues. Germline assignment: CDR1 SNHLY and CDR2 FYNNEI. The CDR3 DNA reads TGTGCCACCGGGGGGGACAGGGGACACGAGCAGTACTTC. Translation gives CATGGDRGHEQYF.

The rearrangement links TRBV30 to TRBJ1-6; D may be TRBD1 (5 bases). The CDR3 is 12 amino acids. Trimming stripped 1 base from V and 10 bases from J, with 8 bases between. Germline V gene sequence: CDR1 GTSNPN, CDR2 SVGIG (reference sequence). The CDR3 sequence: CAWSEGWSPLHF. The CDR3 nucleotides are TGTGCCTGGAGTGAGGGGTGGTCACCCCTCCACTTT.

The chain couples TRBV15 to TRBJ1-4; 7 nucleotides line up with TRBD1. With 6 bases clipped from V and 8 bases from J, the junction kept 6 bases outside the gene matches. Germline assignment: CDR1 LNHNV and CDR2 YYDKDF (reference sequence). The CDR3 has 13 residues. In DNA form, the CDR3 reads TGTGCCACCAGTGGGCAGGGGGAGGAAAAACTGTTTTTT. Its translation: CATSGQGEEKLFF.

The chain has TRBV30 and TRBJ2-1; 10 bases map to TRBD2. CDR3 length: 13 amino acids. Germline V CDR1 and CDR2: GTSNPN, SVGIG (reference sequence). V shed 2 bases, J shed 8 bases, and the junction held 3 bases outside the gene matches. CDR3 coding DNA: TGTGCCTGGAGTAGCGGGGGGGCCTATGAGCAGTTCTTC. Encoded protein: CAWSSGGAYEQFF.